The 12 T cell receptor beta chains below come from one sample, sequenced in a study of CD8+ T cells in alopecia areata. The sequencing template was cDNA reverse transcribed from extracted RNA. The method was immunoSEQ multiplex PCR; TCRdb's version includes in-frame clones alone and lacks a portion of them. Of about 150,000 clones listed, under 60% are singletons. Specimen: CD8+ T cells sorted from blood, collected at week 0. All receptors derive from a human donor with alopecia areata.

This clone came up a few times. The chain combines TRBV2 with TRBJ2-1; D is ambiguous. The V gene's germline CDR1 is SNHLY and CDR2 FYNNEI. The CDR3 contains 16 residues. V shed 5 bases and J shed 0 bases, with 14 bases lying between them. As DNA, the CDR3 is TGTGCCAGCAGTCAGCCTGAGTTTAGCTCCTACAATGAGCAGTTCTTC. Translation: CASSQPEFSSYNEQFF.

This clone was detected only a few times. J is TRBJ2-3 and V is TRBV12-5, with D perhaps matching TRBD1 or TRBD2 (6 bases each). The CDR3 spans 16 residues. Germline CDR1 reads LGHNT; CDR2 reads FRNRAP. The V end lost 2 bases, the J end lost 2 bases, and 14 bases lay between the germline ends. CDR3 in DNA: TGTGCTAGTGGTTTGTGGAGGGGGGCCACCACAGATACGCAGTATTTT. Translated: CASGLWRGATTDTQYF.

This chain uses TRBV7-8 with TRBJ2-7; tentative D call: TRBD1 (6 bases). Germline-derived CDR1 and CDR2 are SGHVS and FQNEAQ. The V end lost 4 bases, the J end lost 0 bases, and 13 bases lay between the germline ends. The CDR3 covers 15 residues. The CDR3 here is CASSSSQGSSYEQYF. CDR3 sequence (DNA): TGTGCCAGCAGCTCATCACAGGGAAGCTCCTACGAGCAGTACTTC.

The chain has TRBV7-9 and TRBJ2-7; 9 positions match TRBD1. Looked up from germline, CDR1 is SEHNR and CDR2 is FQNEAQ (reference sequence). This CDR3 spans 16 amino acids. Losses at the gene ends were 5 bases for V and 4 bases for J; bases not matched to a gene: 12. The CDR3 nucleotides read TGTGCCAGCAGCACAATGCCGGGACAGGGAACGTACGAGCAGTACTTC. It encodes CASSTMPGQGTYEQYF.

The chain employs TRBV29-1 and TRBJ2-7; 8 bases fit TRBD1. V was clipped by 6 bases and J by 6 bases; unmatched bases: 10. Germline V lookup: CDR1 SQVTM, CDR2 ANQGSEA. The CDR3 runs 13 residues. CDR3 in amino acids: CSVSPGQVREQYF. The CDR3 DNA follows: TGCAGCGTCAGCCCGGGACAGGTTCGCGAGCAGTACTTC.

CDR3 amino acids: CASSQTRDSSYNSPLHF. The CDR3 DNA reads TGTGCCAGCAGCCAGACCCGGGACTCTTCTTATAATTCACCCCTCCACTTT. The chain carries TRBV7-8 and TRBJ1-6; D might be TRBD1 (5 bases). The V gene's germline CDR1 is SGHVS and CDR2 FQNEAQ. The germline V and J ends were trimmed by 5 bases and 4 bases, with 18 bases remaining between them. The CDR3 runs to 17 residues.

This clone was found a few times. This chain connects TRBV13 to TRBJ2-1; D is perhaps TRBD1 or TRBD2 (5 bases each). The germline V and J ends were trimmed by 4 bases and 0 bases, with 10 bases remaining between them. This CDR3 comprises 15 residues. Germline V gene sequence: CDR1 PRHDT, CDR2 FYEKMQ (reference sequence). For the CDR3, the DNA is TGTGCCAGCAGCTACGGGACGGACTCCTACAATGAGCAGTTCTTC. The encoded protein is CASSYGTDSYNEQFF.

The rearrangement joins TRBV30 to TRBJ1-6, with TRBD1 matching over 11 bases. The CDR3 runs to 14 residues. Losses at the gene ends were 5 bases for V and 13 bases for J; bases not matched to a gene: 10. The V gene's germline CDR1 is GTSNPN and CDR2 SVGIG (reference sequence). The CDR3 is CAWSGQGGLMPLHF. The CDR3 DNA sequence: TGTGCCTGGTCGGGACAGGGGGGATTGATGCCCCTCCACTTT.

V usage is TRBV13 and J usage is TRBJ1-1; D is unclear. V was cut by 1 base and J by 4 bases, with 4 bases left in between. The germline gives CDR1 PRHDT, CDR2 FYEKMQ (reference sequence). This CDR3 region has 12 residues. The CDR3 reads CASSLAPTEAFF. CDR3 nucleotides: TGTGCCAGCAGCTTAGCCCCCACTGAAGCTTTCTTT.

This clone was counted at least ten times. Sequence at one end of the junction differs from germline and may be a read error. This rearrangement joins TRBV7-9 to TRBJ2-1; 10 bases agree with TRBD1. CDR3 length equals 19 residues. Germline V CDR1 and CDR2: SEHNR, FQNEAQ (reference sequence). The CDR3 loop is CARSSRWDRGQSGHNEQFF. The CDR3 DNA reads TGTGCCAGAAGCTCACGGTGGGACAGGGGACAAAGCGGGCACAATGAGCAGTTCTTC. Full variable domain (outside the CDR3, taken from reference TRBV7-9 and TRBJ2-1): DTGVSQNPRHKITKRGQNVTFRCDPISEHNRLYWYRQTLGQGPEFLTYFQNEAQLEKSRLLSDRFSAERPKGSFSTLEIQRTEQGDSAMYLCARSSRWDRGQSGHNEQFFGPGTRLTVL.

The CDR3 spells CASSGGGGTDTQYF. Here the CDR3 DNA reads TGTGCCAGTAGTGGCGGGGGCGGCACAGATACGCAGTATTTT. V usage is TRBV19 and J usage is TRBJ2-3; tentatively, D is TRBD2 (7 bases). From germline, CDR1 is LNHDA and CDR2 SQIVND (reference sequence). The V gene lost 5 bases and the J gene lost 1 base, with 10 bases spanning the gap. The CDR3 length is 14 residues. Looking up the rest from reference TRBV19 and TRBJ2-3 gives the full variable domain: DGGITQSPKYLFRKEGQNVTLSCEQNLNHDAMYWYRQDPGQGLRLIYYSQIVNDFQKGDIAEGYSVSREKKESFPLTVTSAQKNPTAFYLCASSGGGGTDTQYFGPGTRLTVL.

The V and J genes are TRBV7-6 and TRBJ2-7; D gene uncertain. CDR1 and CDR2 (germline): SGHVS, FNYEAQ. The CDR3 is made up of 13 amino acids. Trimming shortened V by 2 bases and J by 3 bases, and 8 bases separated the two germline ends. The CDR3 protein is CASSLNLRYEQYF. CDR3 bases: TGTGCCAGCAGCTTAAATTTACGCTACGAGCAGTACTTC.